This T cell receptor beta chain was found in a study of T-cell reconstitution after alpha-beta-depleted transplantation in children. General study points: There were reportedly several hundred expanded graft clones from which alpha-beta T cells came about two months after transplant.

This clonotype was seen only a few times. Its antigen remains unidentified. Germline V gene lookup returns CDR1 SGHTA and CDR2 FQGTGA. This CDR3 spans 16 amino acids. V lost 1 base and J lost 3; bases outside the gene matches: 4. Preparing the TCRbeta library involved the use of unique molecular identifiers. MiXCR, applied by TCRdb to the PCR reads, yields one record per CDR3 protein. In the table there are about 500,000 distinct CDR3 sequences, roughly an eighth of which are singletons. This clonotype was obtained from a female patient between 2 and 15 years old who had a stem cell transplant for aplastic anemia, so the T cells may come from the graft donor. The sequences come from PBMCs, mostly from graft donor cells, collected 180 days after TCRalphabeta/CD19-depleted stem cell transplant. V and J are TRBV7-3 and TRBJ2-2; 8 bases are shared with TRBD1. The CDR3 loop is CASSLNTGGYTGELFF. The CDR3, as DNA: TGTGCCAGCAGCTTAAATACAGGGGGATACACCGGGGAGCTGTTTTTT.